This entry features one T cell receptor (beta chain) sequence. This sample is part of a study of blood T cell repertoires in COVID-19. The germline CDR1 and CDR2 sequences are MNHEY and SVGAGI. The CDR3 runs 13 residues. The V gene end was trimmed by 7 bases and the J gene end by 5 bases; junction bases not matched to a gene: 3. Produced via immunoSEQ multiplex PCR; TCRdb's table is partial and in-frame only. The sample lists about 36,000 clones; 70% to 90% were seen once. This chain connects TRBV6-5 to TRBJ1-4, with TRBD1 matching 8 bases. The TCR originated in a human donor in a cohort sampled during active or convalescent COVID-19. The donor label of this sample is uncertain. Sequenced material: peripheral blood. CDR3 protein: CASTPGGNEKLFF. The DNA of the CDR3 is TGTGCCAGCACACCAGGGGGCAATGAAAAACTGTTTTTT.